This T cell receptor (beta chain) was sequenced for a study of shared T cell receptors in the human thymus. Sequencing was performed with immunoSEQ multiplex PCR; in TCRdb, only in-frame clones are kept and a portion is missing. The top ten hold less than 0.04% of the sample, which has around 65,000 clones, 90% to 95% seen once. Germline V gene lookup returns CDR1 SGHVS and CDR2 FQNEAQ. The CDR3 covers 16 residues. V lost 5 bases, J lost 2 bases, and 8 bases stayed unmatched. This TCR came from a human donor. The rearrangement uses TRBV7-8 and TRBJ2-5, with 10 bases fitting TRBD1. Sequenced: thymocytes. Here the CDR3 reads CASSPLMGQGQETQYF. The CDR3 DNA reads TGTGCCAGCAGCCCCCTGATGGGACAGGGGCAAGAGACCCAGTACTTC.